This TCR beta chain emerged from a study of T cell responses to AZD1222 COVID-19 vaccine. Overall study: Timing groups of about 4 and about 12 weeks for second doses were pooled. Overall study findings and caveats: All repertoire sampling was performed exclusively after the peak T cell response. Vaccine-associated CD4 TCRs spanned spike, dominant at 160-218 and 743-854. Only a handful of AZD1222 recipients tested seropositive at baseline.

CDR3 length equals 15 residues. Trimming left V 3 bases short and J 0 bases short, with 9 bases between. Germline lookup yields CDR1 SGHVS and CDR2 FQNEAQ. Generated by immunoSEQ multiplex PCR, the TCRdb table keeps only in-frame clones and is missing some. The profile shows 95,000 or so clones, around 90% of them singletons. Note on this clone: Its target is not known.

V and J are TRBV7-8 and TRBJ2-1, with a tentative D call TRBD1 (6 bases). Sequences were derived from peripheral blood, sampled on day 0 of AZD1222 vaccination. The sequence was obtained from an adult in good health. This CDR3 is CASSLEGGSYNEQFF. The CDR3 DNA sequence: TGTGCCAGCAGCTTGGAAGGGGGCTCCTACAATGAGCAGTTCTTC.